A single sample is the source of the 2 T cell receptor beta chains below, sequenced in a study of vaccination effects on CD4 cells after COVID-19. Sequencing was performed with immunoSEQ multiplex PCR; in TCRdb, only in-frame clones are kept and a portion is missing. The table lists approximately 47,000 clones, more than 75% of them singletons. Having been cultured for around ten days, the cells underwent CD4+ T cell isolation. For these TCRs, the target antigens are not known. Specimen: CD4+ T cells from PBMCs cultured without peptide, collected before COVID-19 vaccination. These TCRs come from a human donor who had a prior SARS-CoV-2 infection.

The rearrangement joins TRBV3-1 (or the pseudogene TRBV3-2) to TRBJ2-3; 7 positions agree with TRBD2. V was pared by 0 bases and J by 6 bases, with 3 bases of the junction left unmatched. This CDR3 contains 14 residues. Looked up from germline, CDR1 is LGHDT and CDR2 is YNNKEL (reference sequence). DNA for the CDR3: TGTGCCAGCAGCCAAGAGCGGGGGTGGGATACGCAGTATTTT. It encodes CASSQERGWDTQYF.

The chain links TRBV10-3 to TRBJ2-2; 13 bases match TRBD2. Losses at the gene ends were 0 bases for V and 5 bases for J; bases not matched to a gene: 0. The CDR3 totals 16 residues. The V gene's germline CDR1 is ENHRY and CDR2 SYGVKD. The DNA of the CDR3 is TGTGCCATCAGTGAGTCACTAGCGGGAGGGACCGGGGAGCTGTTTTTT. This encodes CAISESLAGGTGELFF.